This T cell receptor (beta chain) was documented in a study of beta chain features in type 1 diabetes. Points from the study as a whole: Within each of all four CD4+ subsets, Type 1 diabetes patients had TCRB CDR3s that were moderately but significantly shorter.

In regard to this clone: Antigen: not known.

TCRB transcripts that were expressed got sequenced, as all of the isolated RNA had been reverse transcribed. Some clones are missing from TCRdb's copy, which holds only in-frame ones; the method was immunoSEQ multiplex PCR. The sample includes about 710,000 clones, around an eighth seen only once; the top ten take roughly 0.04%. Per the germline V gene, CDR1 is LNHNV and CDR2 is YYDKDF (reference sequence). The germline V and J ends were trimmed by 3 bases and 7 bases, with 15 bases remaining between them. CDR3 length: 14 amino acids. This chain links TRBV15 with TRBJ1-1, with TRBD1 as a possible D gene (5 bases). This receptor was taken from a man aged 18-30 years with type 1 diabetes. The material sequenced was naive CD4+ T cells from blood. For the CDR3, the DNA is TGTGCCACCAGCAGCCGGTCGGGGCTCGGTGAAGCTTTCTTT. Residues: CATSSRSGLGEAFF. Full variable domain (outside the CDR3, taken from reference TRBV15 and TRBJ1-1): DAMVIQNPRYQVTQFGKPVTLSCSQTLNHNVMYWYQQKSSQAPKLLFHYYDKDFNNEADTPDNFQSRRPNTSFCFLDIRSPGLGDTAMYLCATSSRSGLGEAFFGQGTRLTVV.